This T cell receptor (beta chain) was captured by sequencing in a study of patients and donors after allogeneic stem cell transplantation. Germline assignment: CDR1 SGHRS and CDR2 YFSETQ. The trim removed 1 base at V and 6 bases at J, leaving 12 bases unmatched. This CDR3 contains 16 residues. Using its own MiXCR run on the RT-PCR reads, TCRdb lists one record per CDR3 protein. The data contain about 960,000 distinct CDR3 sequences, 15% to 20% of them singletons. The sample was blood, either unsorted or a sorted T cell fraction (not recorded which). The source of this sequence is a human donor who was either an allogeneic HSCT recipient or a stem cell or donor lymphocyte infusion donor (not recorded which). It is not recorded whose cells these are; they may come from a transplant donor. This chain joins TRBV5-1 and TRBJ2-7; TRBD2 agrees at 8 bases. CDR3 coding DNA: TGCGCCAGCAGCTTGTCTTGGGGACTAGAAGGCGGCGAGCAGTACTTC. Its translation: CASSLSWGLEGGEQYF. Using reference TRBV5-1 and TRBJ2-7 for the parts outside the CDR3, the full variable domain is KAGVTQTPRYLIKTRGQQVTLSCSPISGHRSVSWYQQTPGQGLQFLFEYFSETQRNKGNFPGRFSGRQFSNSRSEMNVSTLELGDSALYLCASSLSWGLEGGEQYFGPGTRLTVT.